This section outlines one T cell receptor beta chain sequence together with its context. The sample belongs to a study of blood T cell repertoires in COVID-19. Study as a whole: COVID-19 samples from acute and convalescent phases originated in the United States, Italy and Spain. T cells, B-cell-depleted T cells, or PBMCs supplied cDNA or gDNA.

As processed by the authors: The assay estimated nucleated cells by amplifying reference gene primers. Clones were read by immunoSEQ multiplex PCR, and TCRdb kept only the in-frame ones, dropping some. The V and J calls and clone size were taken over from that table, and D and trimming were inferred from the DNA. The data hold 88,000 or so clones, with roughly 90% observed a single time. The CDR3 is made up of 16 amino acids. Between the trimmed V and J ends, which lost 5 bases and 0 bases, there was a span of 15 bases. CDR1 and CDR2 (germline): MNHEY, SMNVEV (reference sequence). The rearrangement links TRBV27 to TRBJ2-3; D not resolved. Input material: peripheral blood. The receptor comes from a man aged 55 to 70 with acute or convalescent COVID-19. The CDR3 loop reads CASSPHNTQSTDTQYF. The CDR3, as DNA: TGTGCCAGCAGTCCTCACAACACACAAAGCACAGATACGCAGTATTTT.